These T cell receptor beta chains were read from a single sample in a study of Ad26.COV2.S vaccination and SARS-CoV-2 variants. Method: immunoSEQ multiplex PCR; TCRdb's copy keeps in-frame clones and lacks some. Of roughly 300,000 clones listed, around 89% are singletons. The source material was peripheral blood, sampled in a trial of Ad26.COV2.S vaccine versus placebo. Source of these receptors: a person between 18 and 59 years old who received the Ad26.COV2.S COVID-19 vaccine or a placebo. Each CDR3 is given with its conserved first and last residue. A D gene is named only where the DNA matches it firmly. A clone size is listed for some rows: how often the clone was seen (once, few, many), or a class if it is expanded.

D gene: TRBD2; V gene: TRBV7-3; J gene: TRBJ2-1; clone size: NA; CDR3 protein: CASRLAGGPDEQFF; CDR3 DNA: TGTGCCAGCAGATTAGCGGGGGGGCCCGATGAGCAGTTCTTC
D gene: NA; V gene: TRBV5-5; J gene: TRBJ2-2; clone size: NA; CDR3 protein: CASSTLMNTGELFF; CDR3 DNA: TGTGCCAGCAGTACACTGATGAACACCGGGGAGCTGTTTTTT
D gene: NA; V gene: TRBV27; J gene: TRBJ2-1; clone size: NA; CDR3 protein: CASKPRADNEQFF; CDR3 DNA: TGTGCCAGCAAACCCCGCGCCGACAATGAGCAGTTCTTC
D gene: NA; V gene: TRBV19; J gene: TRBJ2-3; clone size: NA; CDR3 protein: CASSIYGGTDTQYF; CDR3 DNA: TGTGCCAGTAGTATCTACGGGGGAACAGATACGCAGTATTTT
D gene: TRBD1; V gene: TRBV19; J gene: TRBJ1-6; clone size: NA; CDR3 protein: CASNDRAASGNSPLHF; CDR3 DNA: TGTGCCAGCAATGACAGGGCTGCCTCTGGTAATTCACCCCTCCACTTT
D gene: TRBD1; V gene: TRBV10-1; J gene: TRBJ2-7; clone size: few; CDR3 protein: CASSRRQGSYEQYF; CDR3 DNA: TGCGCCAGCAGTAGGAGACAGGGCTCCTACGAGCAGTACTTC
D gene: NA; V gene: TRBV7-2; J gene: TRBJ1-6; clone size: NA; CDR3 protein: CASTVPGRSSYNSPLHF; CDR3 DNA: TGTGCCAGCACCGTACCAGGGAGGAGCTCCTATAATTCACCCCTCCACTTT
D gene: TRBD1; V gene: TRBV9; J gene: TRBJ2-7; clone size: NA; CDR3 protein: CASSGGGTGAIYEQYF; CDR3 DNA: TGTGCCAGCAGCGGGGGGGGGACAGGGGCTATCTACGAGCAGTACTTC
D gene: NA; V gene: TRBV3-1/TRBV3-2; J gene: TRBJ2-7; clone size: few; CDR3 protein: CASSQGAEQYF; CDR3 DNA: TGTGCCAGCAGCCAAGGGGCCGAGCAGTACTTC
D gene: NA; V gene: TRBV3-1/TRBV3-2; J gene: TRBJ2-3; clone size: NA; CDR3 protein: CASSQGGTDTQYF; CDR3 DNA: TGTGCCAGCAGCCAGGGAGGCACAGATACGCAGTATTTT
D gene: TRBD2; V gene: TRBV25-1; J gene: TRBJ2-6; clone size: NA; CDR3 protein: CASSELTGGSGANVLTF; CDR3 DNA: TGTGCCAGCAGTGAACTAACGGGGGGTTCTGGGGCCAACGTCCTGACTTTC
D gene: NA; V gene: TRBV6-1; J gene: TRBJ2-7; clone size: NA; CDR3 protein: CASSEATYEQYF; CDR3 DNA: TGTGCCAGCAGTGAAGCAACATACGAGCAGTACTTC
D gene: TRBD1; V gene: TRBV6-5; J gene: TRBJ2-5; clone size: NA; CDR3 protein: CASSPVRGREETQYF; CDR3 DNA: TGTGCCAGCAGCCCGGTTAGGGGGCGAGAAGAGACCCAGTACTTC
D gene: NA; V gene: TRBV15; J gene: TRBJ2-5; clone size: NA; CDR3 protein: CATSRGGQPNTETQYF; CDR3 DNA: TGTGCCACCAGCAGAGGAGGACAGCCTAATACAGAGACCCAGTACTTC
D gene: NA; V gene: TRBV7-2; J gene: TRBJ1-2; clone size: NA; CDR3 protein: CASSLGGSLNYGYTF; CDR3 DNA: TGTGCCAGCAGCTTAGGCGGGTCCCTTAACTATGGCTACACCTTC
D gene: NA; V gene: TRBV29-1; J gene: TRBJ2-1; clone size: NA; CDR3 protein: CSVEYTTGWSEQFF; CDR3 DNA: TGCAGCGTTGAATATACGACAGGTTGGAGTGAGCAGTTCTTC